Listed here are 21 T cell receptor beta chains from one sample, sequenced in a study of T cell responses to AZD1222 COVID-19 vaccine. Sequencing was performed with immunoSEQ multiplex PCR; in TCRdb, only in-frame clones are kept and a portion is missing. Here the sample spans about 120,000 clones, around nine tenths being singletons. The starting material was peripheral blood, obtained on day 0 of AZD1222 vaccination. These TCRs come from an adult in good health.

V usage is TRBV5-1 and J usage is TRBJ2-1, with D maybe TRBD2 (5 bases). Germline CDR1 reads SGHRS; CDR2 reads YFSETQ. The ends were cut back, 4 bases at V and 7 bases at J, with 15 bases in the middle. This CDR3 comprises 14 residues. The CDR3 DNA is TGCGCCAGCAGCCGGGCGGGCCTAGCTAATGAGCAGTTCTTC. It specifies CASSRAGLANEQFF.

Points on this clone: The same CDR3 also results from other DNA sequences found in this sample. The V gene is TRBV5-1, the J gene TRBJ1-2, with D hard to call. The V end was cut by 0 bases, the J end by 4 bases, with 4 bases between. The CDR3 sequence is 12 residues long. Germline CDR1 and CDR2: SGHRS and YFSETQ. As DNA, the CDR3 is TGCGCCAGCAGCTTGGACAGCTATGGCTACACCTTC. This encodes CASSLDSYGYTF.

The V call is TRBV5-4, the J call TRBJ2-5; D is possibly TRBD2 (6 bases). CDR1 SGHNT and CDR2 YYREEE come from the germline V gene (reference sequence). Trimming shortened V by 3 bases and J by 2 bases, and 14 bases separated the two germline ends. CDR3 length: 15 residues. CDR3 bases: TGTGCCAGCAGCTCGGGACTGTCTTTTCAAGAGACCCAGTACTTC. As protein: CASSSGLSFQETQYF.

This clone was seen only a few times. V usage is TRBV11-3 and J usage is TRBJ2-3, with 9 positions matching TRBD1. This CDR3 is 16 amino acids long. V was clipped by 3 bases and J by 3 bases; unmatched bases: 7. Germline loops: CDR1 SGHNT, CDR2 YENEEA. CDR3 DNA: TGTGCCAGCAGCTTGCGATCCGGGACAGGGACAGATACGCAGTATTTT. Its protein product is CASSLRSGTGTDTQYF. Full variable domain (outside the CDR3, taken from reference TRBV11-3 and TRBJ2-3): EAGVVQSPRYKIIEKKQPVAFWCNPISGHNTLYWYLQNLGQGPELLIRYENEEAVDDSQLPKDRFSAERLKGVDSTLKIQPAELGDSAVYLCASSLRSGTGTDTQYFGPGTRLTVL.

The V call is TRBV5-5, the J call TRBJ2-7; 7 nucleotides agree with TRBD1. Germline V gene data show CDR1 as SGHKS and CDR2 as YYEKEE (reference sequence). V lost 4 bases to trimming and J lost 2 bases; unmatched junction nucleotides: 6. This CDR3 spans 14 amino acids. The DNA of the CDR3 is TGTGCCAGCAGCGACCGGGACAGTGCCTACGAGCAGTACTTC. Its protein is CASSDRDSAYEQYF. Full variable domain (remainder filled in from reference TRBV5-5 and TRBJ2-7): DAGVTQSPTHLIKTRGQQVTLRCSPISGHKSVSWYQQVLGQGPQFIFQYYEKEERGRGNFPDRFSARQFPNYSSELNVNALLLGDSALYLCASSDRDSAYEQYFGPGTRLTVT.

The chain links TRBV6-2 or TRBV6-3 to TRBJ2-3, with no clear D. Looked up from germline, CDR1 is MNHEY and CDR2 is SVGEGT. This CDR3 has 17 residues. The V end lost 2 bases, the J end lost 3 bases, and 18 bases lay between the germline ends. The CDR3 reads CASSYIFGRSSTDTQYF. CDR3 nucleotide sequence: TGTGCCAGCAGTTACATTTTTGGGCGGAGTTCGACAGATACGCAGTATTTT.

This chain joins TRBV3-1 (or the pseudogene TRBV3-2) and TRBJ1-6; D might be TRBD1 (5 bases). Trimming cost V 5 bases and J 8 bases, with 10 bases left between them. Germline lookup yields CDR1 LGHDT and CDR2 YNNKEL (reference sequence). This CDR3 comprises 13 residues. The CDR3 here is CASSASGYSPLHF. The CDR3 bases are TGTGCCAGCAGCGCTTCAGGGTATTCACCCCTCCACTTT.

The V and J genes are TRBV29-1 and TRBJ1-2; D is unresolved. This CDR3 spans 15 amino acids. Trimming stripped 6 bases from V and 1 base from J, with 18 bases between. Germline CDR1 is SQVTM and CDR2 is ANQGSEA. CDR3: CSVPDGGSNNYGYTF. In DNA form, the CDR3 reads TGCAGCGTCCCTGATGGTGGATCCAATAACTATGGCTACACCTTC.

A single count supports this clone. This chain joins TRBV6-2 or TRBV6-3 and TRBJ1-1, with D possibly matching TRBD1 (5 bases). There are 11 residues in the CDR3. Trimming left V 6 bases short and J 7 bases short, with 9 bases between. Germline values: CDR1 MNHEY, CDR2 SVGEGT. The CDR3 nucleotides are TGTGCCAGCAGCAGACAGTTTGAAGCTTTCTTT. As protein: CASSRQFEAFF.

This chain connects TRBV3-1 (or the pseudogene TRBV3-2) to TRBJ1-3, with D unresolved. The germline CDR1 and CDR2 sequences are LGHDT and YNNKEL (reference sequence). V lost 1 base, J lost 0 bases, and 7 bases lay in between. This CDR3 spans 15 amino acids. The CDR3 nucleotides read TGTGCCAGCAGCCAAGGGGTAGGCTCTGGAAACACCATATATTTT. Protein sequence: CASSQGVGSGNTIYF.

This clone has a single count. This chain connects TRBV10-3 to TRBJ1-2; no reliable D call. Germline V gene lookup returns CDR1 ENHRY and CDR2 SYGVKD. This CDR3 spans 16 amino acids. Trimming shortened V by 3 bases and J by 0 bases, and 14 bases separated the two germline ends. The DNA of the CDR3 is TGTGCCATCAGTGACCCAAGTGCCAGCACTAACTATGGCTACACCTTC. Protein: CAISDPSASTNYGYTF.

The V call is TRBV28, the J call TRBJ2-7; D not resolved. The ends were cut back, 6 bases at V and 0 bases at J, with 6 bases in the middle. This CDR3 has 12 amino acids. CDR1 and CDR2 from the germline V gene are MDHEN and SYDVKM. In nucleotides, the CDR3 is TGTGCCAGCAGCTACCGCTCCTACGAGCAGTACTTC. The encoded protein is CASSYRSYEQYF.

The rearrangement uses TRBV6-2 or TRBV6-3 and TRBJ1-6; D gene ambiguous. V was clipped by 2 bases and J by 2 bases, with 7 bases between them. The germline V gene has CDR1 MNHEY and CDR2 SVGEGT. This CDR3 contains 15 residues. For the CDR3, the DNA is TGTGCCAGCAGTTACGGCCGGGCCTATAATTCACCCCTCCACTTT. It codes for CASSYGRAYNSPLHF.

V is TRBV10-3 and J is TRBJ1-2; D ambiguous. V was clipped by 0 bases and J by 8 bases, with 10 bases between them. There are 13 residues in the CDR3. Per the germline V gene, CDR1 is ENHRY and CDR2 is SYGVKD. CDR3 residues: CAISESTAGGYTF. The CDR3 DNA sequence: TGTGCCATCAGTGAGTCGACTGCCGGGGGCTACACCTTC.

The chain recombines TRBV24-1 with TRBJ2-5; D not resolved. Germline V gene lookup returns CDR1 KGHDR and CDR2 SFDVKD. The CDR3 is 13 amino acids. V shed 5 bases and J shed 2 bases, with 8 bases lying between them. CDR3 in DNA: TGTGCCACCAGTGTCGCTAAACAAGAGACCCAGTACTTC. Translation: CATSVAKQETQYF.

The rearrangement joins TRBV24-1 to TRBJ2-1; perhaps TRBD1 as D (6 bases). The CDR3 has 14 amino acids. The V end lost 4 bases, the J end lost 6 bases, and 12 bases lay between the germline ends. Per the germline V gene, CDR1 is KGHDR and CDR2 is SFDVKD. CDR3: CATSDYGQTNEQFF. CDR3 coding DNA: TGTGCCACCAGTGACTACGGACAGACCAATGAGCAGTTCTTC.

The rearrangement joins TRBV9 to TRBJ2-1; weak D call: TRBD1 (5 bases). V gave up 0 bases and J gave up 1 base, with 11 bases separating them. Germline values: CDR1 SGDLS, CDR2 YYNGEE. This CDR3 is 16 amino acids long. The CDR3 region is CASSVVLGVSYNEQFF. In DNA, the CDR3 is TGTGCCAGCAGCGTAGTGTTAGGGGTATCCTACAATGAGCAGTTCTTC.

The chain links TRBV27 to TRBJ1-1; D is undetermined. With 6 bases removed from V and 1 base from J, the gap between germline ends came to 24 bases. The germline V gene encodes CDR1 MNHEY and CDR2 SMNVEV (reference sequence). This CDR3 is built from 18 residues. CDR3 in DNA: TGTGCCAGCAGCAGAACCCCCGGGTCAATAAAAGCGAACACTGAAGCTTTCTTT. Its translation is CASSRTPGSIKANTEAFF.

This chain joins TRBV29-1 and TRBJ2-3, with a possible D match to TRBD1 (5 bases). In germline, CDR1 is SQVTM, CDR2 ANQGSEA. V lost 3 bases, J lost 3 bases, and 10 bases lay in between. The CDR3 spans 13 residues. The CDR3: CSVDPKGTDTQYF. CDR3 nucleotide sequence: TGCAGCGTTGATCCCAAGGGGACAGATACGCAGTATTTT.

The chain carries TRBV28 and TRBJ1-2, with 8 bases fitting TRBD1. CDR3 length equals 14 residues. Germline-derived CDR1 and CDR2 are MDHEN and SYDVKM. V was clipped by 6 bases and J by 3 bases; unmatched bases: 6. CDR3 region: CASSQGAGDYGYTF. DNA of the CDR3: TGTGCCAGCAGCCAGGGGGCTGGGGACTATGGCTACACCTTC.

For this clone: Other DNA sequences within the sample encode an identical CDR3. The chain links TRBV14 to TRBJ2-5; D unclear. The V and J ends lost 1 base and 5 bases respectively, with 11 bases between them. CDR1 is SGHDN, CDR2 FVKESK, per germline. The CDR3 is 14 residues long. CDR3 sequence: CASSQGARSETQYF. The CDR3 nucleotides are TGTGCCAGCAGCCAAGGAGCGCGGTCCGAGACCCAGTACTTC.